The next 21 T cell receptor beta chains were all read from a single sample in a study of spatial heterogeneity in lung cancer. No antigen has been identified for these receptors. Noted time point: sample taken at primary tumor resection. Study-level findings and limits: Tracking of tumor mutation counts was seen in expanded intratumoral alpha and beta TCR counts.

Each CDR3 protein is one row after TCRdb ran MiXCR on the 5' RACE reads. The profile covers around 18,000 distinct CDR3 sequences, with 5.8% appearing a single time and about 9.4% taken by the ten largest. The sample was lung tumor tissue, taken at surgery. The receptors come from a female donor with early-stage non-small cell lung cancer.

This clonotype was seen ten or more times. Because this beta chain is a stray read in a library intended to capture alpha chains, its abundance should not be given much weight. The rearrangement uses TRBV3-1 and TRBJ2-1, with a tentative D call TRBD2 (6 bases). This CDR3 has 14 residues. The V end lost 4 bases, the J end lost 5 bases, and 12 bases lay between the germline ends. Germline-derived CDR1 and CDR2 are LGHDT and YNNKEL (reference sequence). The CDR3 here is CASSLSGSNNEQFF. CDR3 bases: TGTGCCAGCAGCCTAAGCGGGTCAAACAATGAGCAGTTCTTC.

As for this clonotype: This beta chain is off target for a library built for alpha chains, so its abundance means little. The chain uses TRBV5-1 and TRBJ2-2; D gene unclear. CDR1 and CDR2 (germline): SGHRS, YFSETQ. With 4 bases removed from V and 5 bases from J, the gap between germline ends came to 18 bases. CDR3 size: 16 residues. Here the CDR3 DNA reads TGCGCCAGCAGCCGCCATGATAGTGTAGGAACCGGGGAGCTGTTTTTT. Translation: CASSRHDSVGTGELFF.

This clonotype was seen ten or more times. For a library built for alpha chains, this beta chain is a stray read; little rests on its size. The rearrangement joins TRBV11-2 to TRBJ2-5; the D is unclear. This CDR3 has 14 amino acids. Trimming stripped 0 bases from V and 3 bases from J, with 8 bases between. Per germline, CDR1 SGHAT and CDR2 FQNNGV. CDR3 region: CASSLELPKETQYF. CDR3 coding DNA: TGTGCCAGCAGCTTAGAACTTCCGAAAGAGACCCAGTACTTC. Supplemented by reference TRBV11-2 and TRBJ2-5, the full variable domain reads EAGVAQSPRYKIIEKRQSVAFWCNPISGHATLYWYQQILGQGPKLLIQFQNNGVVDDSQLPKDRFSAERLKGVDSTLKIQPAKLEDSAVYLCASSLELPKETQYFGPGTRLLVL.

With respect to this clonotype: Within a library made for alpha chains, this beta chain is off target, and its count is uninformative. The V and J genes are TRBV28 and TRBJ1-1; D remains ambiguous. Trimming removed 5 bases from V and 7 bases from J, with 14 bases in between. Germline assignment: CDR1 MDHEN and CDR2 SYDVKM. CDR3 length equals 13 residues. This CDR3 reads CASSLLGRSEAFF. Written as DNA, the CDR3 is TGTGCCAGCAGTCTACTGGGGAGAAGTGAAGCTTTCTTT.

This clonotype was seen repeatedly, ten times or more. Little can be read into the size of this beta chain, an off-target read in a library designed for alpha chains. This sequence joins TRBV3-1 and TRBJ2-7; D gene ambiguous. The CDR3 spans 12 residues. Germline V lookup: CDR1 LGHDT, CDR2 YNNKEL (reference sequence). With 4 bases removed from V and 4 bases from J, the gap between germline ends came to 8 bases. The CDR3 DNA follows: TGTGCCAGCAGCCTAGACCCGTACGAGCAGTACTTC. Its translation is CASSLDPYEQYF.

This clonotype was observed at least ten times. A library prepared for alpha chains yielded this beta chain as an off-target read; its size is of little meaning. This CDR3 is CSVGDPGLAYEQYF. CDR3 in DNA: TGCAGCGTTGGCGATCCGGGACTAGCCTACGAGCAGTACTTC. The chain combines TRBV29-1 with TRBJ2-7; 8 bases line up with TRBD2. The CDR3 consists of 14 residues. Germline V gene data show CDR1 as SQVTM and CDR2 as ANQGSEA. Trimming cost V 4 bases and J 2 bases; bases outside gene matches: 7.

This clonotype was counted many times. This beta chain is a stray sequence in a library constructed for alpha chains; its clone size is not meaningful. The chain employs TRBV20-1 and TRBJ2-1, with 10 bases that match TRBD1. Germline loops: CDR1 DFQATT, CDR2 SNEGSKA (reference sequence). This CDR3 spans 14 amino acids. V dropped 6 bases and J dropped 3; count of bases not matched to a gene: 5. The CDR3 reads CSARTGGDYNEQFF. CDR3 nucleotides: TGCAGTGCCAGGACAGGGGGAGACTACAATGAGCAGTTCTTC.

Of note for this clonotype: This beta chain was picked up by a library intended for alpha chains and is off target, so its count carries little meaning. This CDR3 is CASSGGFYNEQFF. CDR3 DNA sequence: TGTGCCAGCTCAGGAGGGTTTTACAATGAGCAGTTCTTC. The genes are TRBV11-2 and TRBJ2-1; tentatively, D is TRBD2 (6 bases). Trimming removed 8 bases at V and 4 bases at J, with 12 bases between. The germline CDR1 and CDR2 sequences are SGHAT and FQNNGV. The CDR3 runs 13 residues. Complete variable domain (other parts from reference TRBV11-2 and TRBJ2-1): EAGVAQSPRYKIIEKRQSVAFWCNPISGHATLYWYQQILGQGPKLLIQFQNNGVVDDSQLPKDRFSAERLKGVDSTLKIQPAKLEDSAVYLCASSGGFYNEQFFGPGTRLTVL.

This clonotype was recorded once. The library was built for alpha chains, so this beta chain is an off-target read and its size means little. The chain has TRBV12-3 or TRBV12-4 and TRBJ2-3; D tentatively fits TRBD1 or TRBD2 (5 bases each). Trimming stripped 2 bases from V and 2 bases from J, with 14 bases between. This CDR3 spans 16 amino acids. Here the CDR3 DNA reads TGTGCCAGCAGTTTACCTAGCCGGGACGCCACAGATACGCAGTATTTT. Translating gives CASSLPSRDATDTQYF.

This clonotype was observed a few times. This beta chain is an unintended read in a library built for alpha chains; its size means little. The V call is TRBV3-1, the J call TRBJ2-7; D uncertain. The ends were cut back, 1 base at V and 0 bases at J, with 4 bases in the middle. This CDR3 has 13 residues. The germline V gene has CDR1 LGHDT and CDR2 YNNKEL (reference sequence). The CDR3, as DNA: TGTGCCAGCAGCCAAGTGGACTCCTACGAGCAGTACTTC. The encoded protein is CASSQVDSYEQYF.

The sample holds many counts of this clonotype. This beta chain appears as a stray read in a library generated for alpha chains; its size is not informative. The gene calls are TRBV5-1 and TRBJ2-3, with TRBD2 identical over 11 bases. Germline-derived CDR1 and CDR2 are SGHRS and YFSETQ. Losses at the gene ends were 2 bases for V and 0 bases for J; bases not matched to a gene: 5. This CDR3 contains 17 residues. CDR3 sequence (DNA): TGCGCCAGCAGCTTAACTAGCGGGAGTCCGAGCACAGATACGCAGTATTTT. Protein: CASSLTSGSPSTDTQYF.

In its sample, this clonotype ranks as medium-sized. Little can be read into the size of this beta chain, an off-target read in a library designed for alpha chains. This chain uses TRBV30 with TRBJ2-7; D assignment may be TRBD1 or TRBD2 (5 bases each). This CDR3 is built from 15 residues. Germline-derived CDR1 and CDR2 are GTSNPN and SVGIG (reference sequence). V was pared by 3 bases and J by 0 bases, with 15 bases between. The CDR3 reads CAWSELGVNSYEQYF. The CDR3 nucleotides are TGTGCCTGGAGCGAACTGGGGGTTAACTCCTACGAGCAGTACTTC.

This clonotype came up many times. This beta chain appears as a stray read in a library generated for alpha chains; its size is not informative. CDR3 DNA sequence: TGTGCCAGCAGCCAGGGGGTATCGGACACCGGGGAGCTGTTTTTT. It specifies CASSQGVSDTGELFF. J is TRBJ2-2 and V is TRBV7-9; TRBD1 aligns across 7 bases. V dropped 5 bases and J dropped 3; count of bases not matched to a gene: 6. Germline assignment: CDR1 SEHNR and CDR2 FQNEAQ (reference sequence). This CDR3 is built from 15 residues. Complete variable domain (other parts from reference TRBV7-9 and TRBJ2-2): DTGVSQNPRHKITKRGQNVTFRCDPISEHNRLYWYRQTLGQGPEFLTYFQNEAQLEKSRLLSDRFSAERPKGSFSTLEIQRTEQGDSAMYLCASSQGVSDTGELFFGEGSRLTVL.

Ten or more counts support this clonotype. Since it is a stray read in a library aimed at alpha chains, this beta chain has a size that is not meaningful. The chain has TRBV20-1 and TRBJ2-7; perhaps TRBD2 as D (6 bases). The CDR3 is 12 residues long. Germline CDR1 and CDR2: DFQATT and SNEGSKA (reference sequence). V shed 6 bases and J shed 0 bases, with 9 bases lying between them. CDR3 DNA: TGCAGTGCCGTGGGGGGCTCCTACGAGCAGTACTTC. Residues: CSAVGGSYEQYF.

This clonotype was detected many times. A library made for alpha chains picked up this beta chain off target, so its size means little. V gene TRBV28 combines with J gene TRBJ2-7, with a possible D match to TRBD2 (5 bases). The CDR3 totals 12 residues. The germline V gene encodes CDR1 MDHEN and CDR2 SYDVKM. Trimming left V 7 bases short and J 5 bases short, with 12 bases between. CDR3 DNA: TGTGCCAGCAAGGAGGAGAAGAACGAGCAGTACTTC. This translates into CASKEEKNEQYF.

Relative to its sample, this clonotype is medium-sized. Little can be read into the size of this beta chain, an off-target read in a library designed for alpha chains. DNA for the CDR3: TGTGCCGCCTCAGAACCTGGGGCCAACGTCCTGACTTTC. Its translation: CAASEPGANVLTF. V and J are TRBV10-3 and TRBJ2-6; D is ambiguous. Germline V gene sequence: CDR1 ENHRY, CDR2 SYGVKD. CDR3 length: 13 amino acids. The germline V and J ends were trimmed by 11 bases and 2 bases, with 10 bases remaining between them.

This clonotype occurred a few times. The library was prepared for alpha chains; this beta chain is a stray read, so its frequency means little. CDR3 bases: TGTGCCAGCAGCCTCACCGGGACAGGGTTTAATGAAAAACTGTTTTTT. This codes for CASSLTGTGFNEKLFF. This chain uses TRBV5-6 with TRBJ1-4, with 9 bases lining up with TRBD1. There are 16 residues in the CDR3. V dropped 4 bases and J dropped 4; count of bases not matched to a gene: 8. CDR1 is SGHDT and CDR2 is YYEEEE in the germline V gene.

Ten or more counts support this clonotype. The size of this beta chain means little, since it is a stray read in a library made for alpha chains. The chain carries TRBV30 and TRBJ1-1; D remains unclear. Trimming removed 0 bases at V and 1 base at J, with 6 bases between. This CDR3 spans 13 amino acids. From germline, CDR1 is GTSNPN and CDR2 SVGIG (reference sequence). CDR3 in amino acids: CAWSVLENTEAFF. In DNA, the CDR3 is TGTGCCTGGAGTGTATTGGAGAACACTGAAGCTTTCTTT.

On this clonotype: This beta chain is an off-target read within a library intended for alpha chains, so its frequency means little. The chain employs TRBV5-1 and TRBJ2-5, with D possibly called TRBD1 or TRBD2 (5 bases each). Trimming left V 5 bases short and J 4 bases short, with 12 bases between. The V gene's germline CDR1 is SGHRS and CDR2 YFSETQ. The CDR3 runs to 13 residues. CDR3 region: CASRAGTVETQYF. The CDR3 nucleotides are TGCGCCAGCAGGGCCGGGACGGTAGAGACCCAGTACTTC.

Turning to this clonotype: This could be a read error, since a much larger clone is one nucleotide away. This beta chain lies outside the target of a library built for alpha chains; its clone size means little. The V gene is TRBV11-2, the J gene TRBJ2-3; 10 bases are shared with TRBD1. Looked up from germline, CDR1 is SGHAT and CDR2 is FQNNGV. The ends lost 7 bases at V and 3 bases at J; junction bases unmatched: 10. This CDR3 is built from 16 residues. CDR3 in amino acids: CASNPRPDRGTDTQYF. The CDR3 bases are TGTGCCAGCAACCCTCGGCCGGACAGGGGGACAGATACGCAGTATTTT. Variable domain in full (rest from reference TRBV11-2 and TRBJ2-3): EAGVAQSPRYKIIEKRQSVAFWCNPISGHATLYWYQQILGQGPKLLIQFQNNGVVDDSQLPKDRFSAERLKGVDSTLKIQPAKLEDSAVYLCASNPRPDRGTDTQYFGPGTRLTVL.

This clonotype came up a few times. Since the library was made to target alpha chains, this beta chain is a stray read and its abundance is not meaningful. V usage is TRBV2 and J usage is TRBJ1-1; D not certain. With 5 bases removed from V and 3 bases from J, the gap between germline ends came to 10 bases. Germline assignment: CDR1 SNHLY and CDR2 FYNNEI. The CDR3 loop spans 13 amino acids. This CDR3 is CASSFGEYTEAFF. The CDR3 coding sequence is TGTGCCAGCAGTTTCGGGGAATACACTGAAGCTTTCTTT.